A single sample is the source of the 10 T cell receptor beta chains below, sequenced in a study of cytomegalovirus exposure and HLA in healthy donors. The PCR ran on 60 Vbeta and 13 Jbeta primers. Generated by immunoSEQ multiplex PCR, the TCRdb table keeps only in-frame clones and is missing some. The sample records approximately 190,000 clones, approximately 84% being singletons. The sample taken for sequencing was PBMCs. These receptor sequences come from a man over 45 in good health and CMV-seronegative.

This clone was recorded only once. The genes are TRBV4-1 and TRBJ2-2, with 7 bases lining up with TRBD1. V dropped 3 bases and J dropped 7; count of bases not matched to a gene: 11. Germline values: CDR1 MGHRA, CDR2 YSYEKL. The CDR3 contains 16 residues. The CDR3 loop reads CASSQALGGWVGELFF. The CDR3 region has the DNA TGCGCCAGCAGCCAGGCCCTAGGGGGCTGGGTCGGGGAGCTGTTTTTT.

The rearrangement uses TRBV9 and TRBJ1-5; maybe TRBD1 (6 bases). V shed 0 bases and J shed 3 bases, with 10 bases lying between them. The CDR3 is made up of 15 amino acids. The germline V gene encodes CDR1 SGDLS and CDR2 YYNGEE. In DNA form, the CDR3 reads TGTGCCAGCAGCGTAGGCGGGGGACACAATCAGCCCCAGCATTTT. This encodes CASSVGGGHNQPQHF. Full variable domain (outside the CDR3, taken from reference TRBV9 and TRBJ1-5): DSGVTQTPKHLITATGQRVTLRCSPRSGDLSVYWYQQSLDQGLQFLIQYYNGEERAKGNILERFSAQQFPDLHSELNLSSLELGDSALYFCASSVGGGHNQPQHFGDGTRLSIL.

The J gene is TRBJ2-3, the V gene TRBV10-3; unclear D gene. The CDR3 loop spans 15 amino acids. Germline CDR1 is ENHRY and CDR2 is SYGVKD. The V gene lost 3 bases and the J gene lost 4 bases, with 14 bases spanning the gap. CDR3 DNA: TGTGCCATCAGTGACCTGTTGGAGAGCCCAGATACGCAGTATTTT. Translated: CAISDLLESPDTQYF.

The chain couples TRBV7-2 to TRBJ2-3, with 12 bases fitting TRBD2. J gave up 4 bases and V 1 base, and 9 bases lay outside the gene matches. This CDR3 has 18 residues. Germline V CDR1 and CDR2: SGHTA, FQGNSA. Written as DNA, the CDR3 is TGTGCCAGCAGCTTAGTGCTGTCGGCTAGCGGGGGGGCAGATACGCAGTATTTT. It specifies CASSLVLSASGGADTQYF.

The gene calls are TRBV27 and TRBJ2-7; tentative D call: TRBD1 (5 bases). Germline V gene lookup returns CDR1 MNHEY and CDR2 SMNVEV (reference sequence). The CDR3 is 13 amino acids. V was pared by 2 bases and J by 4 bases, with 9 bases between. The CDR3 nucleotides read TGTGCCAGCAGTTTAGCCGACAGATACGAGCAGTACTTC. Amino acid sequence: CASSLADRYEQYF.

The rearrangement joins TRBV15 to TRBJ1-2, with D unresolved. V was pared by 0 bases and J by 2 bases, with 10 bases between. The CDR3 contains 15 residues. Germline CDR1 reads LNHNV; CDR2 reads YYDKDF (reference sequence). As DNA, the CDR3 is TGTGCCACCAGCAGAGAGAGGGCCCAGAACTATGGCTACACCTTC. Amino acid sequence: CATSRERAQNYGYTF.

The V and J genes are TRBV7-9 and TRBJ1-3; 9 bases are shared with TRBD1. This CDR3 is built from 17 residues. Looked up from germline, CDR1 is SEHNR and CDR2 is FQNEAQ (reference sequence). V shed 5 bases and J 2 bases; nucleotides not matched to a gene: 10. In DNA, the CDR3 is TGTGCCAGCAGCACAAACAGGGGGCGGCTAGCTGGAAACACCATATATTTT. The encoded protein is CASSTNRGRLAGNTIYF.

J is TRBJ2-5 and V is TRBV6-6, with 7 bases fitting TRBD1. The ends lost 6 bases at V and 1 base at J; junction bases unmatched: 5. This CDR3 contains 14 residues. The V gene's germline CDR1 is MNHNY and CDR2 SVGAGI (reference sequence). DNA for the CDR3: TGTGCCAGCAGACCAGACAGGGTCCAAGAGACCCAGTACTTC. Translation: CASRPDRVQETQYF.

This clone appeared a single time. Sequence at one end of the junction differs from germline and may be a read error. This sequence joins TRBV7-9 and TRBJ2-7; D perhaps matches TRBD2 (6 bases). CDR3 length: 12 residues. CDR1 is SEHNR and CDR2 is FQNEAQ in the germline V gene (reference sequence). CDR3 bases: TGTTCCAGCAGCTGGGGGGTCTACGAGCAGTACTTC. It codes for CSSSWGVYEQYF.

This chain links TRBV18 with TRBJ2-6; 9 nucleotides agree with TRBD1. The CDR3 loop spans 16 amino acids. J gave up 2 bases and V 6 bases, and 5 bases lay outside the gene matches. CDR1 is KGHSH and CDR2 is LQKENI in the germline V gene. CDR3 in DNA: TGTGCCAGCTCTTTTGGGACAGGGACTGGGGCCAACGTCCTGACTTTC. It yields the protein CASSFGTGTGANVLTF.